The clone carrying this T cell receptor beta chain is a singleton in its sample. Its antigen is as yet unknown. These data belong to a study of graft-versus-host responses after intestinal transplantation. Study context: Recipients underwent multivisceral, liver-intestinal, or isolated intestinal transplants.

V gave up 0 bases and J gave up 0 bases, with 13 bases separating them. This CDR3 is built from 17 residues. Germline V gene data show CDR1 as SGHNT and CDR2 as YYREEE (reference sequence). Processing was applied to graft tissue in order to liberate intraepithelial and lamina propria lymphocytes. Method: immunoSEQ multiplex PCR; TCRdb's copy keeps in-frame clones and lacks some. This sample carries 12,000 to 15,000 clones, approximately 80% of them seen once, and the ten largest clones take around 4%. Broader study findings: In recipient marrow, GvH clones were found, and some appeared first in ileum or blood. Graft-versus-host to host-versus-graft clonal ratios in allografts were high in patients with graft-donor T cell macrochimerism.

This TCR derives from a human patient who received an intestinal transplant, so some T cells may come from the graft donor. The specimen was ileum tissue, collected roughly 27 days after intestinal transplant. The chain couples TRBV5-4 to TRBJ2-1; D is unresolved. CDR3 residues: CASSLARQSNSYNEQFF. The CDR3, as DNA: TGTGCCAGCAGCTTGGCGAGGCAGTCCAACTCCTACAATGAGCAGTTCTTC.